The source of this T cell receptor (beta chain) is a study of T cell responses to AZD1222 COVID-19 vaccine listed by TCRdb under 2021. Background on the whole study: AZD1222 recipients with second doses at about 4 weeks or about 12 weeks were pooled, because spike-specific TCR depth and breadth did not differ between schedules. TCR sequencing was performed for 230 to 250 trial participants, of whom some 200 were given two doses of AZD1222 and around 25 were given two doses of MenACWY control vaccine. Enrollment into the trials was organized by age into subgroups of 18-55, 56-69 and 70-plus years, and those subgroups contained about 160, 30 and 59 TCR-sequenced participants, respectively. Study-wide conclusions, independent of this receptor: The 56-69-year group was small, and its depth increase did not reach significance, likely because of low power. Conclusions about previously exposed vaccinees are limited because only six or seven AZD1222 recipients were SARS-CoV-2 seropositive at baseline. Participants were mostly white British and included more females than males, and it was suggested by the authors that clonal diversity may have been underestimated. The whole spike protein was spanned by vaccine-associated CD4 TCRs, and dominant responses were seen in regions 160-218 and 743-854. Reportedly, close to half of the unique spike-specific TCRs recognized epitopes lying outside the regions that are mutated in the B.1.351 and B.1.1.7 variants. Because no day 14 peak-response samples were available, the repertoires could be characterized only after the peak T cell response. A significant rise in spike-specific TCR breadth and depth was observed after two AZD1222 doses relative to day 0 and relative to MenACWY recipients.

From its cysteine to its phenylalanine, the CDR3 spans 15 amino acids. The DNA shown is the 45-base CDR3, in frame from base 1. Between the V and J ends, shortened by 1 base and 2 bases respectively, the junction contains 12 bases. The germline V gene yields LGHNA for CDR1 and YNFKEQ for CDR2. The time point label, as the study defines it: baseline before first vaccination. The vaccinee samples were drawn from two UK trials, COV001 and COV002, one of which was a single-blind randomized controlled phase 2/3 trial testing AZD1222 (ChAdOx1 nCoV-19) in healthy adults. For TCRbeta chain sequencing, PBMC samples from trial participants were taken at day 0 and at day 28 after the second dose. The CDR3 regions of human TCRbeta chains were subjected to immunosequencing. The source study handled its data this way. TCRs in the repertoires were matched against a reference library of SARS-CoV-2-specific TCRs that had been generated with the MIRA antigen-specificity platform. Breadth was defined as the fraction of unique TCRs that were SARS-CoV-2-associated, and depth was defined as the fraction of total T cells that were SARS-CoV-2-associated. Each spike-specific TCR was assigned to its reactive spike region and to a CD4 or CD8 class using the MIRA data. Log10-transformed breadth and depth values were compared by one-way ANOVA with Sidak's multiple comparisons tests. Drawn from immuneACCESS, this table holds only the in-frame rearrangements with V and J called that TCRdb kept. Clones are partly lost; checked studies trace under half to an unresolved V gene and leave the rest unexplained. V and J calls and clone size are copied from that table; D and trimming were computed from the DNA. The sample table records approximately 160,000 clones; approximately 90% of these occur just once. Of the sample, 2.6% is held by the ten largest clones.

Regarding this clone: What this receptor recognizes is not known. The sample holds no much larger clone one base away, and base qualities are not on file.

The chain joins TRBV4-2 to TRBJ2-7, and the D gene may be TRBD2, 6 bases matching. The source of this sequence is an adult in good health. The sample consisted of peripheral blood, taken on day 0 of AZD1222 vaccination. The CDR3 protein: CASSQGSGGPYEQYF. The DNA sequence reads TGTGCCAGCAGCCAAGGCTCCGGGGGTCCCTACGAGCAGTACTTC.